These T cell receptor beta chains were read from a single sample in a study of T cell responses to AZD1222 COVID-19 vaccine. Libraries were prepared by immunoSEQ multiplex PCR; TCRdb keeps only in-frame clonotypes and omits some of them. The data show around 70,000 clones, approximately 90% seen once. Source: peripheral blood, taken 28 days after the second AZD1222 dose. Receptor source: an adult who received the AZD1222 COVID-19 vaccine. Both conserved end residues are part of each CDR3. The D gene is left open where the match is weak. Not all rows give a size; the values are once, few, many and, for expanded clones, a class.

j_call: TRBJ2-3
v_call: TRBV3-1/TRBV3-2
cdr3_length: 16
clone_size: NA
d_call: TRBD2
cdr3_nt: TGTGCCAGCAGCCAATTGCTGGGACTAGCTGCAGATACGCAGTATTTT
cdr3_aa: CASSQLLGLAADTQYF

j_call: TRBJ2-3
v_call: TRBV13
cdr3_length: 14
clone_size: NA
d_call: TRBD2
cdr3_nt: TGTGCCAGCAGCTTTAGCGGGAGCACAGATACGCAGTATTTT
cdr3_aa: CASSFSGSTDTQYF

j_call: TRBJ2-1
v_call: TRBV6-6
cdr3_length: 14
clone_size: NA
d_call: TRBD2
cdr3_nt: TGTGCCAGCAGCCGCCGGGACTACCTCAGTGAGCAGTTCTTC
cdr3_aa: CASSRRDYLSEQFF

j_call: TRBJ1-2
v_call: TRBV12-5
cdr3_length: 14
clone_size: NA
d_call: TRBD1
cdr3_nt: TGTGCTAGTGGTCCCGGGACAGTCATGGATGGCTACACCTTC
cdr3_aa: CASGPGTVMDGYTF

j_call: TRBJ1-4
v_call: TRBV7-2
cdr3_length: 14
clone_size: NA
d_call: TRBD1
cdr3_nt: TGTGCCAGCAGCCCCCAGGGGGTTAGGGAAAAACTGTTTTTT
cdr3_aa: CASSPQGVREKLFF

j_call: TRBJ1-2
v_call: TRBV18
cdr3_length: 15
clone_size: NA
d_call: TRBD1
cdr3_nt: TGTGCCAGCTCACCAAAGGGACAGGGCTTCTATGGCTACACCTTC
cdr3_aa: CASSPKGQGFYGYTF

j_call: TRBJ1-6
v_call: TRBV28
cdr3_length: 12
clone_size: once
d_call: NA
cdr3_nt: TGTGCCAGCATGAGGGAGGGCTCACCCCTCCACTTT
cdr3_aa: CASMREGSPLHF

j_call: TRBJ1-2
v_call: TRBV7-2
cdr3_length: 14
clone_size: NA
d_call: TRBD1
cdr3_nt: TGTGCCAGCAGTCCACAGGGGGGGGGCTATGGCTACACCTTC
cdr3_aa: CASSPQGGGYGYTF

j_call: TRBJ2-5
v_call: TRBV5-1
cdr3_length: 16
clone_size: NA
d_call: NA
cdr3_nt: TGCGCCAGCACCTCCTCCCCGGGGGCGGGACAAGAGACCCAGTACTTC
cdr3_aa: CASTSSPGAGQETQYF

j_call: TRBJ2-7
v_call: TRBV6-5
cdr3_length: 14
clone_size: NA
d_call: NA
cdr3_nt: TGTGCCAGCACCAACCCGCAGGGAGCCTACGAGCAGTACTTC
cdr3_aa: CASTNPQGAYEQYF

j_call: TRBJ1-1
v_call: TRBV7-3
cdr3_length: 15
clone_size: NA
d_call: NA
cdr3_nt: TGTGCCAGCAGCGATCAGACAGAGCTGAACACTGAAGCTTTCTTT
cdr3_aa: CASSDQTELNTEAFF

j_call: TRBJ2-1
v_call: TRBV12-5
cdr3_length: 15
clone_size: NA
d_call: TRBD1
cdr3_nt: TGTGCTAGTGGTGTCCGGGACAGCAGATACAATGAGCAGTTCTTC
cdr3_aa: CASGVRDSRYNEQFF

j_call: TRBJ2-1
v_call: TRBV29-1
cdr3_length: 14
clone_size: NA
d_call: TRBD2
cdr3_nt: TGCAGCGTTGAGCAGCGGGAGGGCTACAATGAGCAGTTCTTC
cdr3_aa: CSVEQREGYNEQFF

j_call: TRBJ2-7
v_call: TRBV3-1/TRBV3-2
cdr3_length: 14
clone_size: few
d_call: NA
cdr3_nt: TGTGCCAGCAGCCAAGGTACTTCCCCCTACGAGCAGTACTTC
cdr3_aa: CASSQGTSPYEQYF

j_call: TRBJ2-7
v_call: TRBV5-1
cdr3_length: 13
clone_size: NA
d_call: NA
cdr3_nt: TGCGCCAGCAGCTACACAGGAAACTACGAGCAGTACTTC
cdr3_aa: CASSYTGNYEQYF

j_call: TRBJ2-7
v_call: TRBV6-2/TRBV6-3
cdr3_length: 15
clone_size: NA
d_call: TRBD2
cdr3_nt: TGTGCCAGCAGTTCATGGACTAGGGGCGCCTACGAGCAGTACTTC
cdr3_aa: CASSSWTRGAYEQYF

j_call: TRBJ1-1
v_call: TRBV28
cdr3_length: 13
clone_size: NA
d_call: NA
cdr3_nt: TGTGCCAGCAGGCCCCCTTCCGTCGGTGAAGCTTTCTTT
cdr3_aa: CASRPPSVGEAFF

j_call: TRBJ1-3
v_call: TRBV7-9
cdr3_length: 15
clone_size: NA
d_call: TRBD1
cdr3_nt: TGTGCCAGCAGCTTGGACAGGGAACATTCCGACACCATATATTTT
cdr3_aa: CASSLDREHSDTIYF

j_call: TRBJ1-1
v_call: TRBV14
cdr3_length: 17
clone_size: NA
d_call: NA
cdr3_nt: TGTGCCAGCAGCCAAATATCGGTCGGTCTCATGAACACTGAAGCTTTCTTT
cdr3_aa: CASSQISVGLMNTEAFF

j_call: TRBJ2-1
v_call: TRBV20-1
cdr3_length: 14
clone_size: NA
d_call: NA
cdr3_nt: TGCAGTGCTAGTCGCCCAGGATCCTACAATGAGCAGTTCTTC
cdr3_aa: CSASRPGSYNEQFF

j_call: TRBJ2-3
v_call: TRBV18
cdr3_length: 12
clone_size: NA
d_call: NA
cdr3_nt: TGTGCCAGCTCCGAGTACGCAGATACGCAGTATTTT
cdr3_aa: CASSEYADTQYF

j_call: TRBJ1-4
v_call: TRBV3-1/TRBV3-2
cdr3_length: 14
clone_size: NA
d_call: NA
cdr3_nt: TGTGCCAGCAGCCAAGAAGGGAATAATGAAAAACTGTTTTTT
cdr3_aa: CASSQEGNNEKLFF

j_call: TRBJ1-5
v_call: TRBV4-2
cdr3_length: 15
clone_size: NA
d_call: NA
cdr3_nt: TGTGCCAGCAGCCAACCCCTGGCGGATAATCAGCCCCAGCATTTT
cdr3_aa: CASSQPLADNQPQHF

j_call: TRBJ2-7
v_call: TRBV7-9
cdr3_length: 17
clone_size: NA
d_call: TRBD2
cdr3_nt: TGTGCCAGCAGCTTAGCCGAGGCGGGACTAGCGGGTGGGGAGCAGTACTTC
cdr3_aa: CASSLAEAGLAGGEQYF

j_call: TRBJ1-1
v_call: TRBV19
cdr3_length: 14
clone_size: NA
d_call: TRBD1
cdr3_nt: TGTGCCAGTAGATATAGGGGGCCGGGTACTGAAGCTTTCTTT
cdr3_aa: CASRYRGPGTEAFF

j_call: TRBJ2-1
v_call: TRBV11-2
cdr3_length: 15
clone_size: NA
d_call: NA
cdr3_nt: TGTGCCAGCAGCTTGACAGAGCAGGGGTACAATGAGCAGTTCTTC
cdr3_aa: CASSLTEQGYNEQFF

j_call: TRBJ2-1
v_call: TRBV9
cdr3_length: 16
clone_size: NA
d_call: TRBD2
cdr3_nt: TGTGCCAGCAGCGAGTCTAGCGGGACAACAGACAATGAGCAGTTCTTC
cdr3_aa: CASSESSGTTDNEQFF

j_call: TRBJ1-5
v_call: TRBV3-1/TRBV3-2
cdr3_length: 15
clone_size: NA
d_call: NA
cdr3_nt: TGTGCCAGCAGCCAAGAATGGGGGGTGCATCAGCCCCAGCATTTT
cdr3_aa: CASSQEWGVHQPQHF

j_call: TRBJ1-5
v_call: TRBV30
cdr3_length: 13
clone_size: NA
d_call: NA
cdr3_nt: TGTGCCTGGAGTGGGGCCGGAGGGCAGCCCCAGCATTTT
cdr3_aa: CAWSGAGGQPQHF

j_call: TRBJ1-3
v_call: TRBV11-2
cdr3_length: 15
clone_size: once
d_call: NA
cdr3_nt: TGTGCCAGCAGCTTAGCCGGGGGCTCTGGAAACACCATATATTTT
cdr3_aa: CASSLAGGSGNTIYF

j_call: TRBJ2-7
v_call: TRBV7-2
cdr3_length: 14
clone_size: NA
d_call: TRBD2
cdr3_nt: TGTGCCAGCAGCTTAGACCTAGCGGGCTACGAGCAGTACTTC
cdr3_aa: CASSLDLAGYEQYF

j_call: TRBJ1-1
v_call: TRBV28
cdr3_length: 17
clone_size: NA
d_call: NA
cdr3_nt: TGTGCCAGCAGTCCTAGTTTTGAAGGGTGGATGAACACTGAAGCTTTCTTT
cdr3_aa: CASSPSFEGWMNTEAFF

j_call: TRBJ2-7
v_call: TRBV9
cdr3_length: 16
clone_size: once
d_call: TRBD2
cdr3_nt: TGTGCCAGCAGCGTAGAAGGGGGACTAGCGTCCCACGAGCAGTACTTC
cdr3_aa: CASSVEGGLASHEQYF

j_call: TRBJ1-2
v_call: TRBV6-4
cdr3_length: 16
clone_size: few
d_call: NA
cdr3_nt: TGTGCCAGCAGTGACTCTATCGGTACAGGGAACTATGGCTACACCTTC
cdr3_aa: CASSDSIGTGNYGYTF